This TCR beta chain was captured in a study of beta chain features in type 1 diabetes. Study-level findings and limits: Equally in patients and controls, PCR might preferentially amplify shorter templates. Cells that show high TCR expression could be over-represented by cDNA sequencing. Moderate but significant shortening of TCRB CDR3s was recorded in all four CD4+ subsets from Type 1 diabetes patients. Patients' naive, central memory and regulatory TCRB repertoires appeared more alike than those of healthy donors.

There are 13 residues in the CDR3. Germline V gene data show CDR1 as SGHRS and CDR2 as YFSETQ. The V and J ends lost 0 bases and 2 bases respectively, with 5 bases between them. On this clone itself: What it binds is not known.

Every donor had blood drawn once into heparin, approximately 0.11 L on average. The whole isolated RNA underwent reverse transcription, so sequencing captured expressed TCRB transcripts. Assay used: immunoSEQ multiplex PCR; TCRdb lists only in-frame clones, some missing. The data show fewer than 400,000 clones, 7% to 10% seen once. The sample consisted of central memory CD4+ T cells from blood. This sequence originates from a man aged 25 to 40 with type 1 diabetes. V and J are TRBV5-1 and TRBJ1-2; D is unclear. CDR3 in amino acids: CASSLAGNYGYTF. For the CDR3, the DNA is TGCGCCAGCAGCTTGGCGGGCAACTATGGCTACACCTTC.